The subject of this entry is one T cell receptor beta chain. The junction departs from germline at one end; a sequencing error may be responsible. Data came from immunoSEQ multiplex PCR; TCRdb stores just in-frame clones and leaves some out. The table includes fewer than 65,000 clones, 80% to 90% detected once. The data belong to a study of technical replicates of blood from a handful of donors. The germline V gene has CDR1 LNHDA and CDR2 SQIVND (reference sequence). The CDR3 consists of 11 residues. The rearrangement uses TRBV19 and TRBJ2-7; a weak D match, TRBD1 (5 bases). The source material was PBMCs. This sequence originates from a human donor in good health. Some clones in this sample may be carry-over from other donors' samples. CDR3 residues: CASSIEVGVGF. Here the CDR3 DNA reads TGTGCCAGTAGTATAGAGGTAGGGGTTGGGTTC.